This T cell receptor (beta chain) originates from a study of cytomegalovirus exposure and HLA in healthy donors. Germline CDR1 and CDR2: SGHDT and YYEEEE. The V gene lost 2 bases and the J gene lost 3 bases, with 9 bases spanning the gap. This CDR3 is built from 14 residues. TCRdb's table, derived via immunoSEQ multiplex PCR, lists solely in-frame clones and lacks some. The sample has about 360,000 clones; 80% to 90% are singletons. The donors were part of the validation cohort, which consisted of about 120 subjects and was separate from the first cohort of 666 subjects. Findings of the study overall: The study listed approximately 170 cytomegalovirus-associated TCR beta chains. The authors confirmed in vitro that three CMV-associated chains were specific for CMV antigens.

About this clone itself: Its antigen is undetermined.

The chain couples TRBV5-6 to TRBJ2-1, with a possible D match to TRBD2 (6 bases). Sequencing was done on a sample of PBMCs. The receptor comes from a woman between 18 and 30 years old in good health and CMV-seronegative. The DNA of the CDR3 is TGTGCCAGCAGCTTTGGGGGAGGCTACAATGAGCAGTTCTTC. This translates into CASSFGGGYNEQFF.